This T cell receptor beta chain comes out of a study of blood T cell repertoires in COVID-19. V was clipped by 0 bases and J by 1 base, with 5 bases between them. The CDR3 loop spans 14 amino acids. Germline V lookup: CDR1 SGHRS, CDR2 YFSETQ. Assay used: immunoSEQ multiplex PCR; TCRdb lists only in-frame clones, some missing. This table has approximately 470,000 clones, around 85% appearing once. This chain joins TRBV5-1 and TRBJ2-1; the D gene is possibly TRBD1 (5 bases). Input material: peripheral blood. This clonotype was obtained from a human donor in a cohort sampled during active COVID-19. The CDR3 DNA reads TGCGCCAGCAGCTTGGGACAGTCCTACAATGAGCAGTTCTTC. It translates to CASSLGQSYNEQFF.